These 23 T cell receptor beta chains were sequenced from one sample in a study of identical twins. TCRdb re-analysed the 5' RACE reads in MiXCR, keeping a single row per CDR3 protein. The sample shows 1.5 million to 2 million distinct CDR3 sequences, under 35% of them seen only once. The sequencing input was cord blood. These receptors originate from a newborn girl in good health.

The rearrangement uses TRBV20-1 and TRBJ1-1; D is unresolved. The CDR3 totals 14 residues. CDR1 is DFQATT, CDR2 SNEGSKA, per germline (reference sequence). V was trimmed by 6 bases and J by 0 bases, leaving 14 bases between them. Here the CDR3 DNA reads TGCAGTGCCCGTCCGGGTATCGTGAACACTGAAGCTTTCTTT. Residues: CSARPGIVNTEAFF.

This clonotype was observed a handful of times. CDR3 nucleotides: TGTGCCATCAGTGAGTCGACCAGCCCGAGACGGGGCTACACCTTC. This codes for CAISESTSPRRGYTF. V gene TRBV10-3 combines with J gene TRBJ1-2; D gene ambiguous. Looked up from germline, CDR1 is ENHRY and CDR2 is SYGVKD. This CDR3 spans 15 amino acids. V was trimmed by 0 bases and J by 8 bases, leaving 16 bases between them.

The genes are TRBV27 and TRBJ2-3; tentative D call: TRBD1 (6 bases). V was clipped by 6 bases and J by 3 bases, with 19 bases between them. Germline CDR1 MNHEY, CDR2 SMNVEV (reference sequence). CDR3 length: 16 residues. DNA of the CDR3: TGTGCCAGCAGCCGCCCCCCCAGGGGCGATACAGATACGCAGTATTTT. Its protein is CASSRPPRGDTDTQYF.

The chain employs TRBV3-1 and TRBJ1-4, with unresolved D. The germline V gene has CDR1 LGHDT and CDR2 YNNKEL (reference sequence). V was shortened by 2 bases and J by 8 bases, with 3 bases between the two germline ends. This CDR3 spans 11 amino acids. CDR3 sequence reads: CASSQSEKLFF. The DNA for the CDR3 is TGTGCCAGCAGCCAATCCGAAAAACTGTTTTTT.

Details on this clonotype: The junction departs from germline at one end; a sequencing error may be responsible. DNA for the CDR3: TGTGCCAGCAGCCCACGACTAGCGGGGGTGGAAGATACGCAGTATTTT. Translating gives CASSPRLAGVEDTQYF. The J gene is TRBJ2-3, the V gene TRBV4-1; 12 bases are a match to TRBD2. This CDR3 spans 16 amino acids. The germline gives CDR1 MGHRA, CDR2 YSYEKL.

The chain joins TRBV14 to TRBJ1-2; D is unresolved. V was clipped by 3 bases and J by 0 bases, with 11 bases between them. Germline loops: CDR1 SGHDN, CDR2 FVKESK. The CDR3 is 15 residues long. The CDR3 region is CASSHNPATNYGYTF. The CDR3 DNA is TGTGCCAGCAGCCATAATCCAGCGACTAACTATGGCTACACCTTC.

The genes are TRBV7-2 and TRBJ2-1; the match to TRBD2 covers 8 bases. CDR3 size: 15 residues. Unmatched junction bases numbered 9, after V lost 3 bases and J lost 8 bases. Germline V gene lookup returns CDR1 SGHTA and CDR2 FQGNSA. The CDR3 region has the DNA TGTGCCAGCAGCTTCCCCGGGACTAGGTCCGATGAGCAGTTCTTC. Its protein product is CASSFPGTRSDEQFF.

The V gene is TRBV20-1, the J gene TRBJ1-2; 10 bases align to TRBD1. The trim removed 2 bases at V and 7 bases at J, leaving 4 bases unmatched. The CDR3 consists of 13 residues. Germline loops: CDR1 DFQATT, CDR2 SNEGSKA (reference sequence). The CDR3 loop is CSARRQGAGGYTF. CDR3 DNA sequence: TGCAGTGCTAGACGACAGGGGGCGGGTGGCTACACCTTC.

J is TRBJ2-4 and V is TRBV20-1, with D possibly TRBD1 on 6 matching bases. Germline V gene data show CDR1 as DFQATT and CDR2 as SNEGSKA (reference sequence). The germline V and J ends were trimmed by 4 bases and 0 bases, with 10 bases remaining between them. There are 14 residues in the CDR3. CDR3 in DNA: TGCAGTGCTAACGGACAGCTAGCCAAAAACATTCAGTACTTC. This sequence encodes CSANGQLAKNIQYF.

This clonotype was seen more than once but under ten times. The chain carries TRBV12-3 or TRBV12-4 and TRBJ2-3; D gene uncertain. The V end was cut by 3 bases, the J end by 6 bases, with 10 bases between. The CDR3 has 13 residues. CDR3 region: CASSLLNQDTQYF. CDR3 DNA: TGTGCCAGCAGTTTGCTCAACCAGGATACGCAGTATTTT.

The V gene is TRBV7-2, the J gene TRBJ2-7, with D hard to call. The closer fit of TRBJ2-5 to the DNA end suggests the J call may be wrong. The germline CDR1 and CDR2 sequences are SGHTA and FQGNSA. This CDR3 comprises 12 residues. In nucleotides, the CDR3 is TGTGCCAGCAGGGAAACGACAGAGACCCAGTACTTC. Its translation: CASRETTETQYF.

The DNA of the CDR3 is TGTGCGGGGGGATTCGATAATTCACCCCTCCACTTT. It encodes CAGGFDNSPLHF. The chain couples TRBV2 to TRBJ1-6, with D possibly TRBD1 on 5 matching bases. CDR3 length: 12 residues. Germline V gives CDR1 SNHLY, CDR2 FYNNEI.

This clonotype was detected only a few times. The V gene is TRBV20-1, the J gene TRBJ2-1; D ambiguous. This CDR3 region has 12 residues. Germline CDR1 reads DFQATT; CDR2 reads SNEGSKA (reference sequence). Between the trimmed V and J ends, which lost 2 bases and 8 bases, there was a span of 10 bases. The CDR3 loop reads CSARPTHYEQFF. The DNA of the CDR3 is TGCAGTGCTAGACCTACGCACTATGAGCAGTTCTTC.

The chain uses TRBV6-5 and TRBJ2-3; perhaps TRBD1 as D (5 bases). Germline CDR1 and CDR2: MNHEY and SVGAGI. The ends were cut back, 3 bases at V and 2 bases at J, with 12 bases in the middle. The CDR3 is made up of 15 amino acids. CDR3 in amino acids: CASSYRARDTDTQYF. Here the CDR3 DNA reads TGTGCCAGCAGTTATCGGGCCAGGGACACAGATACGCAGTATTTT.

The chain combines TRBV27 with TRBJ2-3; D is tentatively TRBD1 or TRBD2 (5 bases each). There are 15 residues in the CDR3. CDR1 and CDR2 from the germline V gene are MNHEY and SMNVEV (reference sequence). The V end was cut by 2 bases, the J end by 6 bases, with 15 bases between. CDR3 amino acids: CASSLVIPGADTQYF. For the CDR3, the DNA is TGTGCCAGCAGTTTAGTTATACCCGGGGCGGATACGCAGTATTTT.

This clonotype showed up just a few times. J is TRBJ1-1 and V is TRBV29-1; D unclear. This CDR3 is 12 amino acids long. Per the germline V gene, CDR1 is SQVTM and CDR2 is ANQGSEA. Trimming took 4 bases from V and 1 from J, leaving 7 bases between them. The CDR3 is CSVVRPNTEAFF. CDR3 coding DNA: TGCAGCGTTGTTAGGCCGAACACTGAAGCTTTCTTT. Complete variable domain (other parts from reference TRBV29-1 and TRBJ1-1): SAVISQKPSRDICQRGTSLTIQCQVDSQVTMMFWYRQQPGQSLTLIATANQGSEATYESGFVIDKFPISRPNLTFSTLTVSNMSPEDSSIYLCSVVRPNTEAFFGQGTRLTVV.

In this sample, this clonotype turned up a few times. The genes are TRBV20-1 and TRBJ2-3; TRBD2 matches at 8 bases. CDR1 and CDR2 (germline): DFQATT, SNEGSKA (reference sequence). The CDR3 extends over 14 amino acids. The J segment lost 1 base and the V segment lost 3 bases, leaving 3 bases of the junction unmatched. CDR3 coding DNA: TGCAGTGCTAGCGGGAGGGGACGCACAGATACGCAGTATTTT. It yields the protein CSASGRGRTDTQYF.

The chain is built from TRBV3-1 and TRBJ2-1; D remains ambiguous. Germline values: CDR1 LGHDT, CDR2 YNNKEL (reference sequence). Trimming shortened V by 4 bases and J by 5 bases, and 15 bases separated the two germline ends. The CDR3 spans 15 residues. The DNA for the CDR3 is TGTGCCAGCAGCCCCATAAACACGGCCCACAATGAGCAGTTCTTC. Translating it yields CASSPINTAHNEQFF.

The genes are TRBV5-6 and TRBJ1-1; 8 nucleotides line up with TRBD1. CDR1 and CDR2 from the germline V gene are SGHDT and YYEEEE. V shed 0 bases and J 0 bases; nucleotides not matched to a gene: 7. This CDR3 has 17 amino acids. CDR3 nucleotide sequence: TGTGCCAGCAGCTTGGCAGGGGGCATCCTGATGAACACTGAAGCTTTCTTT. This translates into CASSLAGGILMNTEAFF.

This rearrangement joins TRBV9 to TRBJ2-1, with D maybe TRBD2 (5 bases). Trimming removed 2 bases at V and 6 bases at J, with 12 bases between. Germline CDR1 reads SGDLS; CDR2 reads YYNGEE. The CDR3 runs to 14 residues. CDR3 coding DNA: TGTGCCAGCAGCGTCGGGGATCGGGGCAATGAGCAGTTCTTC. Amino acids: CASSVGDRGNEQFF.

The sample holds a few counts of this clonotype. CDR3: CASSQPKQGVNTGELFF. In DNA form, the CDR3 reads TGTGCCAGCAGCCAACCCAAACAGGGTGTGAACACCGGGGAGCTGTTTTTT. The chain couples TRBV4-2 to TRBJ2-2; the D gene is possibly TRBD1 (6 bases). Between the trimmed V and J ends, which lost 2 bases and 1 base, there was a span of 14 bases. The CDR3 loop spans 17 amino acids. Germline CDR1 and CDR2: LGHNA and YNFKEQ.

V gene TRBV4-1 combines with J gene TRBJ2-1; D possibly uses TRBD1 or TRBD2 (5 bases each). Germline CDR1 reads MGHRA; CDR2 reads YSYEKL. This CDR3 is built from 12 residues. Trimming stripped 3 bases from V and 9 bases from J, with 9 bases between. The CDR3 spells CASSQGVGEQFF. In DNA, the CDR3 is TGCGCCAGCAGCCAGGGGGTAGGTGAGCAGTTCTTC.

In its sample, this clonotype was seen a few times. The genes are TRBV9 and TRBJ1-1, with D possibly being TRBD1 (5 bases). Trimming cost V 3 bases and J 11 bases, with 17 bases left between them. The CDR3 totals 13 residues. Germline assignment: CDR1 SGDLS and CDR2 YYNGEE. The CDR3, as DNA: TGTGCCAGCAGCGCCCGGGCAAAGGGGAAGGCTTTCTTT. It codes for CASSARAKGKAFF. The full variable domain, in which reference TRBV9 and TRBJ1-1 provide the parts outside the CDR3, is DSGVTQTPKHLITATGQRVTLRCSPRSGDLSVYWYQQSLDQGLQFLIQYYNGEERAKGNILERFSAQQFPDLHSELNLSSLELGDSALYFCASSARAKGKAFFGQGTRLTVV.